Reported below is one T cell receptor (beta chain). Germline CDR1 SGHNT, CDR2 YENEEA. The CDR3 runs 15 residues. Trimming cost V 1 base and J 4 bases, with 13 bases left between them. The data are from a study of T cells in Graves' hyperthyroidism and ophthalmopathy. Amplification yielded TCR beta CDR3 regions, with RNA transcripts as the source. A set of HTBI primers served as the primers for a first-round RT-PCR of the TCR CDR3. One entry per CDR3 protein, called by TCRdb with MiXCR from the multiplex PCR reads. The repertoire holds 350,000 to 400,000 distinct CDR3 sequences, with 14% to 15% as singletons.

This TCR was recovered from a woman younger than 45 with Graves' hyperthyroidism. This chain links TRBV11-3 with TRBJ2-5; a possible D gene is TRBD2 (6 bases). The specimen sequenced was blood. The CDR3 is CASSLGREAGETQYF. The DNA for the CDR3 is TGTGCCAGCAGCTTAGGAAGGGAGGCGGGAGAGACCCAGTACTTC.